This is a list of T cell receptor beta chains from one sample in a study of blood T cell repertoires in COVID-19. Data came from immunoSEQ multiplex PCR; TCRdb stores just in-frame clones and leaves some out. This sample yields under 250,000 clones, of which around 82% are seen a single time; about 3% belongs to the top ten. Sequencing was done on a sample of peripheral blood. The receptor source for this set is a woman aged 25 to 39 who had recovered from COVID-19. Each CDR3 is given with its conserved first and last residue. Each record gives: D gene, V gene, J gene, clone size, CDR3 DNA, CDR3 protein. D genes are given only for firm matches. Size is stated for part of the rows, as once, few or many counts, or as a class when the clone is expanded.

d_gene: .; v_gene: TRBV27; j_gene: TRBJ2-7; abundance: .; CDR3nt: TGTGCCAGCAGTGGAGGAGCCCTTGTGTACGAGCAGTACTTC; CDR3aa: CASSGGALVYEQYF
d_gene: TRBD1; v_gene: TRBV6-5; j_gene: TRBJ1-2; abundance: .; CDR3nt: TGTGCCAGCAGTTACGGGACAGGGGTAATCTACACCTTC; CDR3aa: CASSYGTGVIYTF
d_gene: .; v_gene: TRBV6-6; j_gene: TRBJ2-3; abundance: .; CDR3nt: TGTGCCAGCAGTTACTCGAAGGCGGATTATACGCAGTATTTT; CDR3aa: CASSYSKADYTQYF
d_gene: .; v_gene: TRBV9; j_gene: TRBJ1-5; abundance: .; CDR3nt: TGTGCCAGCAGCGTAGACCCCCATAGGAGTCAGCCCCAGCATTTT; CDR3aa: CASSVDPHRSQPQHF
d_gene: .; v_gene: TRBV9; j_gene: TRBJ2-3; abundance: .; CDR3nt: TGTGCCAGCAGCGTAGGGCGCACAGATACGCAGTATTTT; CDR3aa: CASSVGRTDTQYF
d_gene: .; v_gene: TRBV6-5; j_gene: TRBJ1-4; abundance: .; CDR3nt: TGTGCCAGCAGTTACTCGGGGGGTGGGGAAAAACTGTTTTTT; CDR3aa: CASSYSGGGEKLFF
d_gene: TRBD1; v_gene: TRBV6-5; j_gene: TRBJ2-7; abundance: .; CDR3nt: TGTGCCAGCAGTTCGTCGGGACAGGGCTACGAGCAGTACTTC; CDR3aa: CASSSSGQGYEQYF
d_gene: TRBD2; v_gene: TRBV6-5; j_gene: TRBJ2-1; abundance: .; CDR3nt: TGTGCCACCCTAAAAACTAGCGGGAGTGATAATGAGCAGTTCTTC; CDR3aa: CATLKTSGSDNEQFF
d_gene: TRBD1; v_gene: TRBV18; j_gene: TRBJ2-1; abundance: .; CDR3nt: TGTGCCAGCTCCCCGGACAGGGGGCGATACAATGAGCAGTTCTTC; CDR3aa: CASSPDRGRYNEQFF
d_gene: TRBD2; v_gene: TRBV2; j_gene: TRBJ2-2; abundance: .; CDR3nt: TGTGCCAGCAGGGCAAAGGGCGGGAGTACGAACACCGGGGAGCTGTTTTTT; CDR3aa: CASRAKGGSTNTGELFF
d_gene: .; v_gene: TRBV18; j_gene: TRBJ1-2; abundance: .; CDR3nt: TGTGCCAGCTCAACAGGGTCCCTCTATGGCTACACCTTC; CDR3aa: CASSTGSLYGYTF
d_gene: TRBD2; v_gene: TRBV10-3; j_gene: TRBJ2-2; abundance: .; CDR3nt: TGTGCCATCAGTGAGGTCGGGAGGGCCGACACCGGGGAGCTGTTTTTT; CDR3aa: CAISEVGRADTGELFF
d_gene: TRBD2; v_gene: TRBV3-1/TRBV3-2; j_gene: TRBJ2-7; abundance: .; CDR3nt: TGTGCCAGCGCCCTGGCTAGCGGGAGGACCCGGCGCTTC; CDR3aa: CASALASGRTRRF
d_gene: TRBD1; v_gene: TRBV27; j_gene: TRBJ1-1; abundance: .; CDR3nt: TGTGCCAGCAGTTTGACAGGGGCTTTTGAAGCTTTCTTT; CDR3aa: CASSLTGAFEAFF
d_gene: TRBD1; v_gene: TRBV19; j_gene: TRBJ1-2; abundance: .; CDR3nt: TGTGCCAGTAGTTCACTTCCGGGACAGCCCAGCCCGCACTATGGCTACACCTTC; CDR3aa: CASSSLPGQPSPHYGYTF
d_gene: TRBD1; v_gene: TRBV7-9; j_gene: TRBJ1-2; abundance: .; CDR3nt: TGTGCCAGCAGCGAAACAGGGGGCAGTGGCTACACCTTC; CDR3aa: CASSETGGSGYTF
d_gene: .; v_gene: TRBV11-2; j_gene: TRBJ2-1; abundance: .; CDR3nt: TGTGCCAGCAGCTTAGCACGGACACCCTACAATGAGCAGTTCTTC; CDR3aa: CASSLARTPYNEQFF
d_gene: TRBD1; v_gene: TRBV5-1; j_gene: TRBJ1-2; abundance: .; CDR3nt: TGCGCCAGCAACAACAGGACAGGGAAAGGATATGGCTACACCTTC; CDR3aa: CASNNRTGKGYGYTF
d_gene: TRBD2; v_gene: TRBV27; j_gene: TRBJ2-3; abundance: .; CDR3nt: TGTGCCAGCATCCGACTAGCGGGAGGGCCTCGGGGCACAGATACGCAGTATTTT; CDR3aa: CASIRLAGGPRGTDTQYF
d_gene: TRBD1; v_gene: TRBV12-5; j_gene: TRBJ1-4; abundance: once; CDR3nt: TGTGCTAGTGGTTTGACAGGGGGGTCCCTCTTCCTTCTAACTAATGAAAAACTGTTTTTT; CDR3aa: CASGLTGGSLFLLTNEKLFF
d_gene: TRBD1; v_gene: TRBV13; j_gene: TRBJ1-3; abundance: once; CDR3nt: TGTGCCAGCAGCCGGACAGGGGGGGAAAACACCATATATTTT; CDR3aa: CASSRTGGENTIYF
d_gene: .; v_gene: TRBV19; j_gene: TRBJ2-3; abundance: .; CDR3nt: TGTGCCAGTAGGTTACAGGGAGCCCAGGGCACAGATACGCAGTATTTT; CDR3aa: CASRLQGAQGTDTQYF
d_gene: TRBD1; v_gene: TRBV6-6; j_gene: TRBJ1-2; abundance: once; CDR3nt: TGTGCCAGCAGACCACCGGGACAGGGTGATTATGGCTACACCTTC; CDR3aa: CASRPPGQGDYGYTF
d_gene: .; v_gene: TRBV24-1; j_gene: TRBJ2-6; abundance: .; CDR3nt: TGTGCCACCAGTGATTTTCAGGGCGGGGCCAACGTCCTGACTTTC; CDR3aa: CATSDFQGGANVLTF
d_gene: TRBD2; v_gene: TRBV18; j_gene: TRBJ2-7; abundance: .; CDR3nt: TGTGCCAGCTCCCCCGGACTAGCGGGAGCCTACGAGCAGTACTTC; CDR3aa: CASSPGLAGAYEQYF
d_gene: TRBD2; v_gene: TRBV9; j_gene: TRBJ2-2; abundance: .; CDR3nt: TGTGCCAGCAGCGCCCGCCGGACTAGCAAAGAGGAGCTGTTTTTT; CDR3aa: CASSARRTSKEELFF
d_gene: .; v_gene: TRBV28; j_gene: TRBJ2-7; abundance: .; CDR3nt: TGTGCCAGCATGGGCAACTCCTACGAGCAGTACTTC; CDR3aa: CASMGNSYEQYF
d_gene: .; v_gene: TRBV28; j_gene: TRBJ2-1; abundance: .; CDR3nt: TGTGCCAGCAGTTTATCGAATGGACTAAAGGAGCAGTTCTTC; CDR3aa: CASSLSNGLKEQFF
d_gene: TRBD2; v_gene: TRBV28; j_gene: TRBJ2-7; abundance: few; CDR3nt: TGTGCCAGCAGTTTGGGTAGCGGGAGGGGCGAGCAGTACTTC; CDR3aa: CASSLGSGRGEQYF
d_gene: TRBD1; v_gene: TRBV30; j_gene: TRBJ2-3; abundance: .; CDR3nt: TGTGCCTGGAGGAGGGGGCCTAGCACAGATACGCAGTATTTT; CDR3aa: CAWRRGPSTDTQYF
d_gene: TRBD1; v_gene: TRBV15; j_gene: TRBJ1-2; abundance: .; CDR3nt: TGTGCCACCAGCTCGACGACAGGGGGCTATGGCTACACCTTC; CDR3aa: CATSSTTGGYGYTF
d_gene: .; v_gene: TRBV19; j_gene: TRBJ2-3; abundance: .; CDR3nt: TGTGCCAGTAGTATACCGGGAGCCCCTCCAGATACGCAGTATTTT; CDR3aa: CASSIPGAPPDTQYF
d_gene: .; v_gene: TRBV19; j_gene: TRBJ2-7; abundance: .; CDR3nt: TGTGCCAGCAGTCCGGGATCGTACGAGCAGTACTTC; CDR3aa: CASSPGSYEQYF
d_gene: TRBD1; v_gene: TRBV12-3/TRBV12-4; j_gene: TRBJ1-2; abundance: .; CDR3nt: TGTGCCAGCACCTCGACAGGGGTTTACTACACCTTC; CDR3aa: CASTSTGVYYTF
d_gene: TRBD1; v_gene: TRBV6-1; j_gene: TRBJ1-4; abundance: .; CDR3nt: TGTGCCAGCAGTGAAGTATACGGGACAGTTAATGAAAAACTGTTTTTT; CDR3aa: CASSEVYGTVNEKLFF
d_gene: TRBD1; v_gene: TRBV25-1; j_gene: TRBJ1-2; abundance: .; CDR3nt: TGTGCCAGCAGTGAAGACTGGGGACAGTCCCATGGCTACACCTTC; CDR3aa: CASSEDWGQSHGYTF
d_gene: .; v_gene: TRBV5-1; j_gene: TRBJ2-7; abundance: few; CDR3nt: TGCGCCAGCAGCTTGGATGTACCTACCTACGAGCAGTACTTC; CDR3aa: CASSLDVPTYEQYF
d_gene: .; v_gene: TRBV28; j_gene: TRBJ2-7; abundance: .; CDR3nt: TGTGCCAGCAGTGTCGAGTACGAGCAGTACTTC; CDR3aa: CASSVEYEQYF
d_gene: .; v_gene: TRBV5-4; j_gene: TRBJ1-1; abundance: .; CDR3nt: TGTGCCAGCAGCCCCGCCGAGGGGGGGATCATGAACACTGAAGCTTTCTTT; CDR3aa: CASSPAEGGIMNTEAFF
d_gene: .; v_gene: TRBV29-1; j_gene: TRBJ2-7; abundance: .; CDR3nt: TGCAGCGTTGAGCTAAGAGACAGGCGATCCTACGAGCAGTACTTC; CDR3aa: CSVELRDRRSYEQYF
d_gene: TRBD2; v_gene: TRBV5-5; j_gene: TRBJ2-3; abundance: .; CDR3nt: TGTGCCAGCAGCCTAGCGGGAGGGTACTTAGATACGCAGTATTTT; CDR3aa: CASSLAGGYLDTQYF
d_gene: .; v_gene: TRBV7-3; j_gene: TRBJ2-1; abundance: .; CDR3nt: TGTGCCAGCAGCCCTCGGGGGGCTAAAGAGCAGTTCTTC; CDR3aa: CASSPRGAKEQFF
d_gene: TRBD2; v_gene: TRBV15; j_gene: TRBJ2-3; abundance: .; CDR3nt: TGTGCCACCAGCTCCGGGGGGATCACAGATACGCAGTATTTT; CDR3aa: CATSSGGITDTQYF
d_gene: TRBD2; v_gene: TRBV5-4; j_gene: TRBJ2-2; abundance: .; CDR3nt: TGTGCCAGCAGCTTGTTGACTAGCGGGAGTGCACGAGGGGCCGGGGAGCTGTTTTTT; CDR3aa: CASSLLTSGSARGAGELFF
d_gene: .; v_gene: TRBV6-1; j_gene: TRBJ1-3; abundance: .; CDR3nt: TGTGCCAGCAGTGACGTCGACTTTGGGGGGTTTTCTGGAAACACCATATATTTT; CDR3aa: CASSDVDFGGFSGNTIYF
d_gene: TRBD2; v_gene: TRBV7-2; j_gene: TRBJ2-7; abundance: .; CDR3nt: TGTGCCAGCAGCTTAACTAGCGGGAGTTACGAGCAGTACTTC; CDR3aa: CASSLTSGSYEQYF
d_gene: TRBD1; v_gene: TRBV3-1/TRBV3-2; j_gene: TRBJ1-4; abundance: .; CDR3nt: TGTGCCAGCGGGAGATCGGCCAGGGGGGATGAAAAACTGTTTTTT; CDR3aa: CASGRSARGDEKLFF
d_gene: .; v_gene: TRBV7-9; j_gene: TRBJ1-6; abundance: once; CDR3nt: TGTGCCAGCAGCTTACGGGGGGGCCAAGGACTTCATTCACCCCTCCACTTT; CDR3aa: CASSLRGGQGLHSPLHF
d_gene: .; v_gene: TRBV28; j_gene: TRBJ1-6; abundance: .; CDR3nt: TGTGCCAGCAGTCCATTGGGGACGGGGACACATTCACCCCTCCACTTT; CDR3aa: CASSPLGTGTHSPLHF
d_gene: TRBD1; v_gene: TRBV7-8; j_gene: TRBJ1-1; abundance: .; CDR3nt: TGTGCCAGCAGCCGCGCGACAGGGAATGTTGGTTACACTGAAGCTTTCTTT; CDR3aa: CASSRATGNVGYTEAFF
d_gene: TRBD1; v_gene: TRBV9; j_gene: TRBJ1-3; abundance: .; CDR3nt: TGTGCCAGCAGCGCCCAGGGGGCCGGAAACACCATATATTTT; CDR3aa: CASSAQGAGNTIYF
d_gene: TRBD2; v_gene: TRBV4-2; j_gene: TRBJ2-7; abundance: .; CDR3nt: TGTGCCAGCAGCCAAGGTTCCGGACTAGCGGGAGGCCTCTACGAGCAGTACTTC; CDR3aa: CASSQGSGLAGGLYEQYF
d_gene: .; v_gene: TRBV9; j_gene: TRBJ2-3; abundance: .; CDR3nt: TGTGCCAGCAGCGTGACTAGTTTGCCCCTTAGGACAGATACGCAGTATTTT; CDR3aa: CASSVTSLPLRTDTQYF
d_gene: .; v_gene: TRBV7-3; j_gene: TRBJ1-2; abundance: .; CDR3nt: TGTGCCAGCAGCTCATTTCCCCTCGGACAATCCTCTTCTAACTATGGCTACACCTTC; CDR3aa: CASSSFPLGQSSSNYGYTF